This is a list of T cell receptor beta chains from one sample in a study of response to subunit inactivated influenza vaccine. TCRdb re-called the RT-PCR reads with MiXCR, one entry per CDR3 protein. The repertoire holds 500,000 to 600,000 distinct CDR3 sequences, with more than 15% as singletons. Sequences were derived from CD4+ T cells sorted from PBMCs, sampled roughly 24 months after vaccination. The receptors were sampled from a man between 50 and 69 years old who received an inactivated influenza vaccine. The CDR3 runs from the conserved cysteine through the conserved F or W. Each record gives: J gene, V gene, clone size, D gene, CDR3 DNA, CDR3 protein. A D gene is named only where the DNA matches it firmly. For some rows the clone size is stated as once, few or many, or as a class when expanded; others skip it.

TRBJ2-1 TRBV5-1 . TRBD2 TGCGCCAGCAGCTGGACTAGCGGGAGGAACTCCTACAATGAGCAGTTCTTC CASSWTSGRNSYNEQFF
TRBJ1-2 TRBV27 . . TGTGCCAGCAGTTTCAATTCGGGGGCAGAAGGCTACACCTTC CASSFNSGAEGYTF
TRBJ1-2 TRBV5-1 few . TGCGCCAGCAGCTTGGCCGACGGATCCTATGGCTACACCTTC CASSLADGSYGYTF
TRBJ2-1 TRBV20-1 . . TGCAGTGCTAGGTCGACAGGGGGGCTAGCGGGGTACAATGAGCAGTTCTTC CSARSTGGLAGYNEQFF
TRBJ1-2 TRBV12-3/TRBV12-4 few . TGTGCCAGCAGTTTATTTGACACAGATGGCTACACCTTC CASSLFDTDGYTF
TRBJ2-1 TRBV24-1 . . TGTGCCACCAGTCAGGGGGGCGTCGGGGACTGGGGATACAATGAGCAGTTCTTC CATSQGGVGDWGYNEQFF
TRBJ1-4 TRBV2 few . TGTGCCAGCAGTGATTCCTCGAGGCGGGCTGAAAAACTGTTTTTT CASSDSSRRAEKLFF
TRBJ2-7 TRBV21-1 few . TGTGCCAGCAGCAAATCCGCCGGGGGGGGCCTCTCCTACGAGCAGTACTTC CASSKSAGGGLSYEQYF
TRBJ2-2 TRBV7-2 few TRBD1 TGTGCCAGCAGCTTGAGGACAGGGGATTTGAGCGGGGAGCTGTTTTTT CASSLRTGDLSGELFF
TRBJ2-1 TRBV29-1 . . TGCAGCGTTGGCAATAGCGGTTTCTCCTACAATGAGCAGTTCTTC CSVGNSGFSYNEQFF
TRBJ2-6 TRBV6-2/TRBV6-3 . . TGTGCCAGCAGCAAAGGAACTCTAGCTGCAGGGGCCAACGTCCTGACTTTC CASSKGTLAAGANVLTF
TRBJ2-3 TRBV3-1 many TRBD2 TGTGCCAGCAGCCCATTAGCGGGGGGGTTGACAGATACGCAGTATTTT CASSPLAGGLTDTQYF
TRBJ2-1 TRBV20-1 few . TGCAGTGCTCTCAGGGGGGAATCCTACAATGAGCAGTTCTTC CSALRGESYNEQFF
TRBJ2-1 TRBV12-3/TRBV12-4 many . TGTGCCAGCAGCCTGGCGTGGGAGCAGTTCTTC CASSLAWEQFF
TRBJ1-1 TRBV12-3/TRBV12-4 many TRBD1 TGTGCCAGCAGTCTTACAGGGGGGAACACTGAAGCTTTCTTT CASSLTGGNTEAFF
TRBJ2-1 TRBV6-1 . TRBD2 TGTGCCAGCAGTGGACTAGCGGGTGTTTACAATGAGCAGTTCTTC CASSGLAGVYNEQFF
TRBJ2-3 TRBV20-1 . . TGCAGTGCTATATCTATCGACTACACAGATACGCAGTATTTT CSAISIDYTDTQYF
TRBJ1-2 TRBV10-3 few . TGTGCCATCAGAGACACAGGAATCTATGGCTACACCTTC CAIRDTGIYGYTF
TRBJ2-7 TRBV5-5 few . TGTGCCAGCATAACCAGCGCCTACGAGCAGTACTTC CASITSAYEQYF
TRBJ2-6 TRBV6-2/TRBV6-3 . . TGTGCCAGCAGGGAAAATACTGGGGCCAACGTCCCGACTTTC CASRENTGANVPTF
TRBJ2-3 TRBV11-2 many . TGTGCCAGCACCTCGACTGGGACAGATACGCAGTATTTT CASTSTGTDTQYF
TRBJ1-4 TRBV12-3/TRBV12-4 many . TGTGCCAGCAGTCTGGATCCGGGCCGTAAGAATGAAAAACTGTTTTTT CASSLDPGRKNEKLFF
TRBJ2-3 TRBV4-1 few TRBD1 TGCGCCAGCAGCCTCCCCCGGGACAGGGATAGAGATACGCAGTATTTT CASSLPRDRDRDTQYF
TRBJ1-2 TRBV4-2 . . TGTGCCAGCAGCCAGATGGACAGACTCATTAACTATGGCTACACCTTC CASSQMDRLINYGYTF
TRBJ1-1 TRBV21-1 . . TGTGCCAGCAGCACGGAGAGGGACAGGGGCCAGAACACTGAAGCTTTCTTT CASSTERDRGQNTEAFF
TRBJ2-2 TRBV11-2 . TRBD2 TGTGCCAGTAGCAGAAGCGGGGGCGCTTACACCGGGGAGCTGTTTTTT CASSRSGGAYTGELFF
TRBJ2-7 TRBV12-3/TRBV12-4 many . TGTGCCAGCAGTTTGAGAGGGGGCTACGAGCAGTACTTC CASSLRGGYEQYF
TRBJ2-5 TRBV7-9 . TRBD1 TGTGCCAGCAGCTATAGTTCAGGGGGCGCCGGGACCCAGTACTTC CASSYSSGGAGTQYF
TRBJ2-5 TRBV6-1 few TRBD1 TGTGCCAGCACCGCCGACAGGCGGACAGGGTCAGAGACCCAGTACTTC CASTADRRTGSETQYF
TRBJ2-3 TRBV20-1 . TRBD2 TGCAGTGTTCGAGGACTAGCGGGAGTCGGAGATACGCAGTATTTT CSVRGLAGVGDTQYF
TRBJ1-2 TRBV4-3 few . TGCGCCAGCAGCCAAGCGGCAGGGGATAACTATGGCTACACCTTC CASSQAAGDNYGYTF
TRBJ2-7 TRBV5-6 few TRBD1 TGTGCCAGCAAACTGGGACAGGGCACCTACGAGCAGTACTTC CASKLGQGTYEQYF
TRBJ2-1 TRBV9 . . TGTGCCAGCAGCGTAGAGGGGAACAATGAGCAGTTCTTC CASSVEGNNEQFF
TRBJ2-7 TRBV18 few TRBD2 TGTGCCAGCTCAGCGCGGGGACTAGCTAATGAGCAGTACTTC CASSARGLANEQYF
TRBJ2-7 TRBV7-9 few . TGTGCCAGCAGCCCAAGGACAGTTCACGAGCAGTACTTC CASSPRTVHEQYF
TRBJ2-1 TRBV20-1 . . TGCAGTGCTTTAGACCCCGGGACCTATAGACACAATGAGCAGTTCTTC CSALDPGTYRHNEQFF
TRBJ2-7 TRBV20-1 . . TGCAGTGCTAGCCTCTTTCTGTCAGCAGCCTCCTACGAGCAGTACTTC CSASLFLSAASYEQYF
TRBJ2-2 TRBV9 . . TGTGCCAGCAGCGTCCGGGACAAGAACACCGGGGAGCTGTTTTTT CASSVRDKNTGELFF
TRBJ2-1 TRBV29-1 . . TGCAGCGTCTCTCCCGGGCTTTTATTCGATGAGCAGTTCTTC CSVSPGLLFDEQFF
TRBJ2-7 TRBV6-2/TRBV6-3 few . TGTGCCAGCAGTTACGGGGGACTTGACTTCGAGCAGTACTTC CASSYGGLDFEQYF
TRBJ2-1 TRBV4-2 . . TGTGCCAGCAGCCAAGATCTCGCTATAGTTTCCTACAATGAGCAGTTCTTC CASSQDLAIVSYNEQFF
TRBJ1-2 TRBV12-3/TRBV12-4 few TRBD1 TGTGCCAGCAGGAACAGGGGGTTCAGCTATGGCTACACCTTC CASRNRGFSYGYTF
TRBJ2-1 TRBV21-1 . . TGTGCCAGCAGCAAAGAAATGAGGGAGCGGGGAAGCAATGAGCAGTTCTTC CASSKEMRERGSNEQFF
TRBJ1-1 TRBV7-9 few . TGTGCCAGCAGCTTAGAGGTTCGGCAGGCTTTCTTT CASSLEVRQAFF
TRBJ2-5 TRBV20-1 few . TGCAGTGCTAGCAATCGGGAGACCCAGTACTTC CSASNRETQYF
TRBJ1-5 TRBV6-2/TRBV6-3 many . TGTGCCAGCAGTTTCAGCCAGGTCTATCAGCCCCAGCATTTT CASSFSQVYQPQHF